The 27 T cell receptor beta chains given below trace back to one sample, sequenced in a study of PD-1 blockade in classical Hodgkin lymphoma. The protocol was immunoSEQ multiplex PCR, while the TCRdb copy is restricted to in-frame clones and leaves out a portion. The sample lists tens of thousands of clones, around 90% occurring once. The time point: newly diagnosed, previously untreated cHL patient sample. Magnetic negative selection served to purify CD4+ T cells out of PBMCs that had been thawed. Sample: CD4+ T cells from blood. The receptor source for this set is a human donor with classical Hodgkin lymphoma.

The chain carries TRBV2 and TRBJ1-3; D gene ambiguous. The V gene lost 9 bases and the J gene lost 4 bases, with 16 bases spanning the gap. Germline assignment: CDR1 SNHLY and CDR2 FYNNEI. This CDR3 is 14 amino acids long. Written as DNA, the CDR3 is TGTGCCAGGTCAGGAGGAGGGAACGGAAACACCATATATTTT. This gives the protein CARSGGGNGNTIYF.

The CDR3 DNA reads TGTGCCAGCATGGTCACAGGGACAGGGCCCAGTGAGCAGTTCTTC. It translates to CASMVTGTGPSEQFF. V usage is TRBV6-5 and J usage is TRBJ2-1, with TRBD1 matching 9 bases. The trim removed 7 bases at V and 9 bases at J, leaving 13 bases unmatched. Germline lookup yields CDR1 MNHEY and CDR2 SVGAGI. The CDR3 consists of 15 residues.

The V gene is TRBV7-9, the J gene TRBJ1-2; D unresolved. CDR3 length equals 12 residues. CDR1 and CDR2 from the germline V gene are SEHNR and FQNEAQ (reference sequence). V lost 1 base, J lost 5 bases, and 5 bases lay in between. Here the CDR3 reads CASSLESYGYTF. CDR3 nucleotides: TGTGCCAGCAGCTTAGAATCATATGGCTACACCTTC.

The chain uses TRBV27 and TRBJ2-2; no firm D call. Deletions cut 4 bases from V and 4 bases from J, with 1 base between. The length of the CDR3 is 11 residues. The germline V gene encodes CDR1 MNHEY and CDR2 SMNVEV (reference sequence). The CDR3 DNA sequence: TGTGCCAGCAGTTCCACCGGGGAGCTGTTTTTT. It is translated as CASSSTGELFF.

This chain links TRBV6-1 with TRBJ1-1; D is unresolved. V was pared by 6 bases and J by 5 bases, with 13 bases between. CDR1 and CDR2 (germline): MNHNS, SASEGT. This CDR3 contains 13 residues. Written as DNA, the CDR3 is TGTGCCAGCAGGCTGGACCCTAGGACTGAAGCTTTCTTT. Translated: CASRLDPRTEAFF.

A few counts support this clone. The chain carries TRBV6-1 and TRBJ2-1; D is unclear. The CDR3 has 13 residues. Germline CDR1 and CDR2: MNHNS and SASEGT. Trimming took 6 bases from V and 5 from J, leaving 11 bases between them. The CDR3 sequence is CASRKGIDNEQFF. The CDR3 nucleotides read TGTGCCAGCAGGAAGGGAATCGACAATGAGCAGTTCTTC.

V usage is TRBV7-9 and J usage is TRBJ1-6; possible D gene TRBD1, 6 bases. The CDR3 extends over 17 amino acids. The ends were cut back, 7 bases at V and 6 bases at J, with 22 bases in the middle. The germline CDR1 and CDR2 sequences are SEHNR and FQNEAQ (reference sequence). The CDR3 loop is CASTFAQGRGSNSPLHF. CDR3 in DNA: TGTGCCAGCACCTTCGCTCAGGGGCGCGGGAGTAATTCACCCCTCCACTTT.

This rearrangement joins TRBV7-9 to TRBJ1-2; D call uncertain. CDR1 is SEHNR, CDR2 FQNEAQ, per germline (reference sequence). The CDR3 totals 13 residues. V lost 4 bases and J 9 bases, leaving 15 bases between the germline ends. The CDR3 reads CASSSLPGISYTF. Written as DNA, the CDR3 is TGTGCCAGCAGCTCCCTTCCCGGGATAAGCTACACCTTC.

The V gene is TRBV29-1, the J gene TRBJ1-1; no clear D gene. Germline CDR1 and CDR2: SQVTM and ANQGSEA. Between the trimmed V and J ends, which lost 3 bases and 3 bases, there was a span of 20 bases. CDR3 length equals 16 residues. CDR3 nucleotides: TGCAGCGTTGACCCAATCGATAGTTTCGGGGACACTGAAGCTTTCTTT. This sequence encodes CSVDPIDSFGDTEAFF.

This chain links TRBV5-1 with TRBJ2-1; 13 bases map to TRBD2. J was trimmed by 8 bases and V by 4 bases; bases with no gene match: 3. Germline V gives CDR1 SGHRS, CDR2 YFSETQ. CDR3 length equals 14 residues. The DNA for the CDR3 is TGCGCCAGCAGCCCGGGACTAGCGGGATATGAGCAGTTCTTC. Protein: CASSPGLAGYEQFF.

This clone was counted a single time. A junction end diverges from the germline sequence, so it may reflect a read error. The chain has TRBV10-3 and TRBJ2-3; D gene unclear. Germline lookup yields CDR1 ENHRY and CDR2 SYGVKD. The CDR3 contains 15 residues. The CDR3 coding sequence is TGTGCCATCAGCCCCGAGCCCCGCAGCACAGCTACGCAGTATTTT. The encoded protein is CAISPEPRSTATQYF.

The V call is TRBV2, the J call TRBJ1-2, with 7 positions matching TRBD1. V shed 6 bases, J shed 8 bases, and the junction held 12 bases outside the gene matches. Per the germline V gene, CDR1 is SNHLY and CDR2 is FYNNEI. The CDR3 spans 14 residues. CDR3 region: CASSAGTAPFGYTF. CDR3 nucleotide sequence: TGTGCCAGCAGCGCCGGGACAGCCCCGTTCGGCTACACCTTC.

The chain has TRBV5-6 and TRBJ1-2, with no clear D. CDR3 length: 13 amino acids. V lost 0 bases and J 7 bases, leaving 10 bases between the germline ends. Germline CDR1 and CDR2: SGHDT and YYEEEE. The CDR3 reads CASSLAMEGGYTF. CDR3 in DNA: TGTGCCAGCAGCTTGGCAATGGAGGGTGGCTACACCTTC.

The chain recombines TRBV28 with TRBJ1-2; a possible D gene is TRBD1 (6 bases). V lost 10 bases to trimming and J lost 4 bases, with 22 bases between them. Germline loops: CDR1 MDHEN, CDR2 SYDVKM. The CDR3 spans 15 residues. Written as DNA, the CDR3 is TGTGCCACCTCCCCCCAGCGGGGGGGCGGCTATGGCTACACCTTC. As protein: CATSPQRGGGYGYTF.

This clone was found once. V and J are TRBV5-4 and TRBJ2-2, with TRBD2 matching over 11 bases. V lost 1 base to trimming and J lost 4 bases; unmatched junction nucleotides: 6. There are 17 residues in the CDR3. Germline V gene lookup returns CDR1 SGHNT and CDR2 YYREEE (reference sequence). CDR3 protein: CASSLSIAGGLTGELFF. DNA for the CDR3: TGTGCCAGCAGCTTGTCCATAGCGGGAGGGCTCACCGGGGAGCTGTTTTTT.

The V gene is TRBV7-2, the J gene TRBJ2-4; 9 bases are shared with TRBD2. Germline V gene data show CDR1 as SGHTA and CDR2 as FQGNSA. The CDR3 is 17 residues long. J was trimmed by 2 bases and V by 3 bases; bases with no gene match: 8. CDR3 region: CASSFSGSGAPKNIQYF. The DNA of the CDR3 is TGTGCCAGCAGCTTTAGCGGGAGCGGGGCTCCCAAAAACATTCAGTACTTC.

This sequence joins TRBV5-4 and TRBJ2-5; TRBD2 agrees at 11 bases. The trim removed 5 bases at V and 1 base at J, leaving 7 bases unmatched. Germline-derived CDR1 and CDR2 are SGHNT and YYREEE (reference sequence). The CDR3 spans 16 residues. The CDR3 region has the DNA TGTGCCAGCAGTTTCCGGGGGACTAGCGGCCAAGAGACCCAGTACTTC. Its translation: CASSFRGTSGQETQYF.

This clone was observed a handful of times. The chain uses TRBV2 and TRBJ1-1; D unresolved. CDR3 size: 14 residues. In germline, CDR1 is SNHLY, CDR2 FYNNEI. Trimming shortened V by 8 bases and J by 1 base, and 14 bases separated the two germline ends. CDR3 sequence: CASRSEIRNTEAFF. Here the CDR3 DNA reads TGTGCCAGCCGCTCTGAGATTAGGAACACTGAAGCTTTCTTT. Full variable domain (remainder filled in from reference TRBV2 and TRBJ1-1): EPEVTQTPSHQVTQMGQEVILRCVPISNHLYFYWYRQILGQKVEFLVSFYNNEISEKSEIFDDQFSVERPDGSNFTLKIRSTKLEDSAMYFCASRSEIRNTEAFFGQGTRLTVV.

The chain combines TRBV9 with TRBJ1-1; TRBD1 matches at 7 bases. CDR3 length: 13 residues. Germline loops: CDR1 SGDLS, CDR2 YYNGEE. V trimming: 4 bases; J trimming: 4 bases; junction bases outside the gene matches: 4. CDR3 in amino acids: CASSFGTATEAFF. The CDR3, as DNA: TGTGCCAGCAGCTTCGGGACAGCCACTGAAGCTTTCTTT.

This sequence joins TRBV21-1 and TRBJ2-7; the table assigns TRBD2, which was not confirmed against the DNA. TRBV21-1 is a pseudogene segment. The CDR3 extends over 14 amino acids. The CDR3 loop is CARHKTSASYEQYF. The CDR3 DNA follows: TGTGCCAGACATAAGACTAGCGCCTCCTACGAGCAGTACTTC.

The chain uses TRBV5-1 and TRBJ1-2, with a possible D match to TRBD1 (5 bases). The germline gives CDR1 SGHRS, CDR2 YFSETQ. Trimming took off 0 bases at V and 5 bases at J, with 20 bases between the two ends. The CDR3 is 17 amino acids. CDR3 nucleotides: TGCGCCAGCAGCTTGGGGGTCACAGGTTCCATGTCGTATGGCTACACCTTC. This sequence encodes CASSLGVTGSMSYGYTF.

The chain uses TRBV19 and TRBJ1-4, with D possibly being TRBD1 (5 bases). The germline V and J ends were trimmed by 2 bases and 5 bases, with 9 bases remaining between them. The CDR3 consists of 14 residues. Germline assignment: CDR1 LNHDA and CDR2 SQIVND (reference sequence). Here the CDR3 DNA reads TGTGCCAGTAGTATACAGGGTCGGAATGAAAAACTGTTTTTT. Translating gives CASSIQGRNEKLFF.

The J gene is TRBJ2-7, the V gene TRBV18, with D uncertain. Trimming left V 3 bases short and J 0 bases short, with 6 bases between. The germline CDR1 and CDR2 sequences are KGHSH and LQKENI. This CDR3 comprises 13 residues. The CDR3 DNA sequence: TGTGCCAGCTCACCCGGCGCCTCCTACGAGCAGTACGTC. Translating gives CASSPGASYEQYV.

This chain joins TRBV28 and TRBJ2-7, with D perhaps matching TRBD1 or TRBD2 (5 bases each). Germline V gives CDR1 MDHEN, CDR2 SYDVKM. The CDR3 is 16 amino acids. V lost 5 bases to trimming and J lost 0 bases, with 17 bases between them. As DNA, the CDR3 is TGTGCCAGCAGTGGTCCGGGACGCGGACGCTCCTACGAGCAGTACTTC. Translated, it gives CASSGPGRGRSYEQYF.

The chain has TRBV27 and TRBJ1-1; 8 positions agree with TRBD1. V trimming: 6 bases; J trimming: 4 bases; junction bases outside the gene matches: 7. The CDR3 is 14 amino acids. Germline V gene data show CDR1 as MNHEY and CDR2 as SMNVEV (reference sequence). CDR3 coding DNA: TGTGCCAGCAGGAGGACAGGGCCGAGCACTGAAGCTTTCTTT. This translates into CASRRTGPSTEAFF.

The CDR3 DNA is TGTGCCAGCAGTTACTCACAGGGGAGCGCCGGGGAGCTGTTTTTT. Translated, it gives CASSYSQGSAGELFF. The rearrangement uses TRBV6-6 and TRBJ2-2, with 7 bases fitting TRBD1. The junction had 4 bases not matched to a gene; V was cut back by 0 bases and J by 6 bases. In germline, CDR1 is MNHNY, CDR2 SVGAGI (reference sequence). The CDR3 loop spans 15 amino acids.

V and J are TRBV19 and TRBJ1-4, with D possibly TRBD1 on 5 matching bases. Germline V gene sequence: CDR1 LNHDA, CDR2 SQIVND (reference sequence). The V and J ends lost 3 bases and 4 bases respectively, with 15 bases between them. The CDR3 consists of 16 residues. The chain's CDR3 is CASSIRRRGRNEKLFF. The DNA of the CDR3 is TGTGCCAGTAGTATCAGGAGAAGGGGCCGTAATGAAAAACTGTTTTTT.